Listed below are T cell receptor beta chains from one sample, sequenced in a study of CD4 T cells in relation to SARS-CoV-2 and coronaviruses. Profiled with immunoSEQ multiplex PCR; TCRdb holds only in-frame clones, not every one. The repertoire holds tens of thousands of clones, with 85% to 90% as singletons. The sample comprised memory CD4+ T cells from PBMCs. These receptors all stem from an adult with COVID-19. Each CDR3 is given with its conserved first and last residue. D genes are given only for firm matches. Not every row has a clone size; where given, it reads once, few, many or a size class.

d_gene,v_gene,j_gene,abundance,CDR3aa,CDR3nt
NA,TRBV11-2,TRBJ2-1,NA,CASSSQQGANEQFF,TGTGCCAGCAGCTCCCAACAGGGAGCCAATGAGCAGTTCTTC
TRBD1,TRBV5-1,TRBJ2-5,NA,CASSSGQGNQETQYF,TGCGCCAGCAGCTCGGGACAGGGTAACCAAGAGACCCAGTACTTC
TRBD1,TRBV7-9,TRBJ1-6,NA,CASSPAGRTGANSPLHF,TGTGCCAGCAGCCCAGCAGGGCGGACAGGTGCTAATTCACCCCTCCACTTT
NA,TRBV18,TRBJ2-3,NA,CASSPQGVTADTQYF,TGTGCCAGCTCACCACAGGGGGTAACGGCAGATACGCAGTATTTT
NA,TRBV12-2,TRBJ2-7,NA,CASLYEQYF,TGTGCAAGTTTATACGAGCAGTACTTC
NA,TRBV28,TRBJ2-7,NA,CASSSHEQYF,TGTGCCAGCAGTTCCCACGAGCAGTACTTC
TRBD2,TRBV18,TRBJ2-1,NA,CASQTSGAYNEQFF,TGTGCCAGCCAAACTAGCGGGGCTTACAATGAGCAGTTCTTC
NA,TRBV3-1/TRBV3-2,TRBJ2-1,NA,CASSQGWGSGNEQFF,TGTGCCAGCAGCCAAGGCTGGGGTTCGGGCAATGAGCAGTTCTTC
TRBD1,TRBV5-8,TRBJ1-2,once,CASSPDREYGYTF,TGTGCCAGCAGCCCCGACAGGGAATATGGCTACACCTTC
TRBD2,TRBV7-8,TRBJ2-1,NA,CASSPRRGDYERQFF,TGTGCCAGCAGCCCCAGAAGAGGGGACTACGAACGGCAGTTCTTC
TRBD1,TRBV9,TRBJ1-2,once,CASSESEGRGGYGYTF,TGTGCCAGCAGCGAGTCCGAAGGCAGGGGGGGGTATGGCTACACCTTC
NA,TRBV2,TRBJ1-1,once,CASSENSYTEAFF,TGTGCCAGCAGTGAAAACAGTTATACTGAAGCTTTCTTT
NA,TRBV19,TRBJ1-2,once,CASSVGTNYGYTF,TGTGCCAGTAGTGTCGGGACAAACTATGGCTACACCTTC
TRBD1,TRBV9,TRBJ2-7,NA,CASSPEGGLLLEQYF,TGTGCCAGCAGCCCAGAAGGGGGCCTACTACTCGAGCAGTACTTC
NA,TRBV7-3,TRBJ2-2,few,CASSFTRDGNTGELFF,TGTGCCAGCAGCTTTACCCGGGACGGGAACACCGGGGAGCTGTTTTTT
NA,TRBV6-4,TRBJ1-2,NA,CASESGLLGGYGYTF,TGTGCCAGCGAATCCGGACTCCTGGGTGGCTATGGCTACACCTTC
TRBD2,TRBV19,TRBJ2-7,few,CASRKAGEASYEQYF,TGTGCCAGCCGTAAAGCGGGGGAGGCTTCCTACGAGCAGTACTTC
NA,TRBV6-5,TRBJ1-6,NA,CASSNRDADSPLHF,TGTGCCAGCAGTAACCGGGACGCCGATTCACCCCTCCACTTT
TRBD1,TRBV4-3,TRBJ1-2,once,CASSQGNDRVFGYTF,TGCGCCAGCAGCCAAGGAAACGACAGGGTATTTGGCTACACCTTC
NA,TRBV13,TRBJ1-5,NA,CASSPPGKKNQPQHF,TGTGCCAGCAGCCCCCCCGGGAAAAAAAATCAGCCCCAGCATTTT
TRBD1,TRBV10-3,TRBJ1-1,NA,CAISATGGMNTEAFF,TGTGCCATCAGCGCCACAGGGGGGATGAACACTGAAGCTTTCTTT
NA,TRBV27,TRBJ2-7,NA,CASSLLKSQGEQYF,TGTGCCAGCAGTTTATTGAAATCACAGGGCGAGCAGTACTTC
TRBD1,TRBV5-5,TRBJ2-1,NA,CASSGRDRVYNEQFF,TGTGCCAGCAGCGGTCGGGACAGGGTGTACAATGAGCAGTTCTTC
NA,TRBV27,TRBJ2-7,NA,CASSLYPISTAITSYEQYF,TGTGCCAGCAGTTTATACCCCATTTCGACAGCCATCACCTCCTACGAGCAGTACTTC
TRBD1,TRBV27,TRBJ2-3,NA,CASSLKGQATTDTQYF,TGTGCCAGCAGTTTAAAGGGACAGGCGACCACAGATACGCAGTATTTT
NA,TRBV30,TRBJ1-3,once,CAWSVKRGSGNTIYF,TGTGCCTGGAGTGTTAAGCGGGGATCTGGAAACACCATATATTTT
TRBD1,TRBV2,TRBJ1-6,few,CASRTGGNSPLHF,TGTGCCAGCCGGACAGGGGGAAATTCACCCCTCCACTTT
TRBD1,TRBV4-3,TRBJ2-7,NA,CASSQDLGTGGEQYF,TGCGCCAGCAGCCAAGATCTCGGGACAGGGGGCGAGCAGTACTTC
NA,TRBV6-5,TRBJ2-5,NA,CASSYSPRQETQYF,TGTGCCAGCAGTTACTCGCCCAGGCAAGAGACCCAGTACTTC
TRBD2,TRBV5-3,TRBJ2-5,NA,CAKAGADLQETQYF,TGTGCCAAAGCGGGGGCGGACCTACAAGAGACCCAGTACTTC
NA,TRBV5-6,TRBJ2-5,NA,CASSLVVRVALRETQYF,TGTGCCAGCAGCTTGGTTGTGCGGGTGGCTCTAAGAGAGACCCAGTACTTC
NA,TRBV2,TRBJ1-3,NA,CAGESTRPRGTSGNTIYF,TGTGCCGGAGAATCCACGCGGCCCAGGGGAACCTCTGGAAACACCATATATTTT
NA,TRBV6-2/TRBV6-3,TRBJ1-2,NA,CASSYRQGHYGYTF,TGTGCCAGCAGTTACCGGCAGGGGCACTATGGCTACACCTTC